The 18 T cell receptor beta chains below were found in one sample sequenced in a study of blood T cells in healthy people across ages. For the second PCR, which ran for 7 to 11 cycles, a sample-barcoded 5' primer and a J-beta primer mix were used. TCRdb passed the 5' RACE reads through MiXCR, listing each CDR3 protein once. The sample has about 1.4 million distinct CDR3 sequences, approximately 63% seen once. The sequenced sample consisted of blood. Receptor source: a man aged 18 to 29 in good health.

This sequence joins TRBV5-1 and TRBJ1-2; 7 bases align to TRBD1. This CDR3 is 15 amino acids long. Germline V gene data show CDR1 as SGHRS and CDR2 as YFSETQ. V dropped 2 bases and J dropped 6; count of bases not matched to a gene: 10. The CDR3 region is CASSLIQGLEDGYTF. In nucleotides, the CDR3 is TGCGCCAGCAGCTTAATACAGGGGTTGGAGGATGGCTACACCTTC. Together with reference TRBV5-1 and TRBJ1-2, the CDR3 gives the full variable domain: KAGVTQTPRYLIKTRGQQVTLSCSPISGHRSVSWYQQTPGQGLQFLFEYFSETQRNKGNFPGRFSGRQFSNSRSEMNVSTLELGDSALYLCASSLIQGLEDGYTFGSGTRLTVV.

V usage is TRBV5-1 and J usage is TRBJ1-2; 7 bases map to TRBD1. The junction had 10 bases not matched to a gene; V was cut back by 7 bases and J by 7 bases. This CDR3 comprises 13 residues. Germline loops: CDR1 SGHRS, CDR2 YFSETQ. This CDR3 is CASGSTGAVGYTF. The CDR3 region has the DNA TGCGCCAGCGGCTCCACAGGGGCCGTTGGCTACACCTTC.

The DNA of the CDR3 is TGTGCCAGCAGCCGGCCTAGCGCCTACTACAATGAGCAGTTCTTC. Translating gives CASSRPSAYYNEQFF. V gene TRBV14 combines with J gene TRBJ2-1; perhaps TRBD2 as D (6 bases). The CDR3 extends over 15 amino acids. Trimming took off 4 bases at V and 3 bases at J, with 13 bases between the two ends. CDR1 and CDR2 (germline): SGHDN, FVKESK.

J is TRBJ1-1 and V is TRBV4-1; D not resolved. The V gene's germline CDR1 is MGHRA and CDR2 YSYEKL. Trimming took off 0 bases at V and 4 bases at J, with 9 bases between the two ends. The CDR3 consists of 14 residues. In DNA, the CDR3 is TGCGCCAGCAGCCAAGACCCCCAGAGCACTGAAGCTTTCTTT. Amino acids: CASSQDPQSTEAFF.

V is TRBV4-1 and J is TRBJ2-7, with D unclear. The CDR3 runs to 15 residues. Germline loops: CDR1 MGHRA, CDR2 YSYEKL. V shed 6 bases and J shed 2 bases, with 17 bases lying between them. DNA of the CDR3: TGCGCCAGCAGTTCCAAGGCCGCTACTGCCTACGAGCAGTACTTC. Protein product: CASSSKAATAYEQYF.

This clonotype came up a few times. The chain couples TRBV4-1 to TRBJ2-5; TRBD2 aligns across 9 bases. With the DNA end fitting TRBJ2-7 better, the J assignment may be wrong. The CDR3 loop spans 16 amino acids. Germline CDR1 is MGHRA and CDR2 is YSYEKL. CDR3 bases: TGCGCCAGCAGCCAAGAAAAGAAGCGGGGGGAGTACGAGCAGTACTTC. This gives the protein CASSQEKKRGEYEQYF.

This sequence joins TRBV7-9 and TRBJ2-1, with TRBD2 matching 7 bases. Per germline, CDR1 SEHNR and CDR2 FQNEAQ (reference sequence). V dropped 5 bases and J dropped 6; count of bases not matched to a gene: 10. CDR3 length: 15 residues. This CDR3 is CASSPYWTSGNEQFF. The DNA for the CDR3 is TGTGCCAGCAGCCCTTATTGGACTAGTGGCAATGAGCAGTTCTTC. The whole variable domain, remainder taken from reference TRBV7-9 and TRBJ2-1, is DTGVSQNPRHKITKRGQNVTFRCDPISEHNRLYWYRQTLGQGPEFLTYFQNEAQLEKSRLLSDRFSAERPKGSFSTLEIQRTEQGDSAMYLCASSPYWTSGNEQFFGPGTRLTVL.

The rearrangement uses TRBV24-1 and TRBJ2-7; possibly TRBD2 for D (6 bases). The end of the DNA fits TRBJ2-5 better, so the J call may be wrong. Germline assignment: CDR1 KGHDR and CDR2 SFDVKD. The CDR3 covers 13 residues. CDR3 nucleotide sequence: TGTGCCACCAGGGGACGGGGGAAGGGGACCCAGTACTTC. Its translation: CATRGRGKGTQYF.

The rearrangement joins TRBV5-5 to TRBJ2-3; TRBD1 aligns across 8 bases. The germline gives CDR1 SGHKS, CDR2 YYEKEE (reference sequence). This CDR3 is built from 15 residues. V shed 3 bases and J 4 bases; nucleotides not matched to a gene: 7. The chain's CDR3 is CASSYLRQGSDTQYF. CDR3 DNA: TGTGCCAGCAGCTACCTGCGACAGGGGTCAGATACGCAGTATTTT.

In this sample, this clonotype turned up a few times. The rearrangement uses TRBV6-2 or TRBV6-3 and TRBJ2-1; 10 bases are a match to TRBD1. The CDR3 consists of 16 residues. Losses at the gene ends were 1 base for V and 6 bases for J; bases not matched to a gene: 6. Germline values: CDR1 MNHEY, CDR2 SVGEGT. CDR3 region: CASSYFRQGARNEQFF. CDR3 bases: TGTGCCAGCAGTTACTTCAGACAGGGGGCGCGCAATGAGCAGTTCTTC.

The V and J genes are TRBV4-1 and TRBJ1-5; TRBD1 agrees at 9 bases. Germline V gene lookup returns CDR1 MGHRA and CDR2 YSYEKL. The CDR3 totals 18 residues. V dropped 5 bases and J dropped 2; count of bases not matched to a gene: 13. The CDR3 is CASSTQAQGAGGNQPQHF. CDR3 nucleotide sequence: TGCGCCAGCAGCACTCAGGCACAGGGGGCCGGAGGCAATCAGCCCCAGCATTTT.

Comment on this clonotype: Possible read error: a much larger clone is one base away. V usage is TRBV15 and J usage is TRBJ2-5; D remains unclear. Germline CDR1 and CDR2: LNHNV and YYDKDF (reference sequence). This CDR3 is built from 16 residues. V was clipped by 0 bases and J by 9 bases, with 20 bases between them. CDR3 nucleotide sequence: TGTGCCACCAGCAGAGATCCGACGGCTGGTGTCGAGGCCCAGTACTTC. This encodes CATSRDPTAGVEAQYF.

V is TRBV20-1 and J is TRBJ2-3; no reliable D call. Germline V gives CDR1 DFQATT, CDR2 SNEGSKA (reference sequence). The CDR3 has 13 residues. Between the trimmed V and J ends, which lost 2 bases and 2 bases, there was a span of 8 bases. CDR3 bases: TGCAGTGCTAGACTGGGCCCCACAGATACGCAGTATTTT. As protein: CSARLGPTDTQYF.

The chain has TRBV6-1 and TRBJ1-5; D is uncertain. Germline V gene data show CDR1 as MNHNS and CDR2 as SASEGT. With 6 bases removed from V and 4 bases from J, the gap between germline ends came to 10 bases. The length of the CDR3 is 13 residues. The CDR3 bases are TGTGCCAGCAGGGCCATCGATAATCAGCCCCAGCATTTT. It codes for CASRAIDNQPQHF.

The chain is built from TRBV20-1 and TRBJ2-7; 8 bases agree with TRBD2. The CDR3 loop spans 17 amino acids. Germline V CDR1 and CDR2: DFQATT, SNEGSKA (reference sequence). The V segment lost 3 bases and the J segment 2 bases; nucleotides outside the gene matches: 15. Here the CDR3 DNA reads TGCAGTGCTAGGGCCCCAGAAGCGGGGGTGACTCCCTACGAGCAGTACTTC. Protein product: CSARAPEAGVTPYEQYF.

This chain joins TRBV7-2 and TRBJ2-5; D uncertain. CDR1 SGHTA and CDR2 FQGNSA come from the germline V gene. With 3 bases removed from V and 11 bases from J, the gap between germline ends came to 10 bases. The CDR3 runs 11 residues. DNA for the CDR3: TGTGCCAGCAGCTTGAGTCCGTTACAGTACTTC. Translated, it gives CASSLSPLQYF.

J is TRBJ1-5 and V is TRBV4-2, with TRBD1 matching 7 bases. After removal of 8 bases from V and 0 bases from J, the junction contained 1 base not matched to a gene. Germline CDR1 and CDR2: LGHNA and YNFKEQ. This CDR3 is built from 13 residues. The CDR3 sequence is CASGQDSNQPQHF. The CDR3 DNA reads as TGTGCCAGCGGACAGGATAGCAATCAGCCCCAGCATTTT.

V usage is TRBV10-3 and J usage is TRBJ1-2, with 7 bases aligning to TRBD1. J was trimmed by 8 bases and V by 4 bases; bases with no gene match: 7. This CDR3 region has 13 residues. Germline V CDR1 and CDR2: ENHRY, SYGVKD. CDR3 in amino acids: CAISGRQGGGYTF. The DNA of the CDR3 is TGTGCCATCAGTGGGAGACAGGGTGGCGGCTACACCTTC.